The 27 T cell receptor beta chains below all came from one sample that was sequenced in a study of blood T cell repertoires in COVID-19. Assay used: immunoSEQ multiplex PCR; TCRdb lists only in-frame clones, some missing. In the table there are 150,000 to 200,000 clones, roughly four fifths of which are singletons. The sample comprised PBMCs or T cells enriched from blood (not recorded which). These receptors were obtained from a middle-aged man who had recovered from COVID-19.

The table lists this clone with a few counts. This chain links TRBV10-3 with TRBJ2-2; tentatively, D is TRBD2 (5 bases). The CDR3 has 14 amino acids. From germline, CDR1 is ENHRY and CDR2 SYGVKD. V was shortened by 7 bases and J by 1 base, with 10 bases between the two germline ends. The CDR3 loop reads CAITTSGNTGELFF. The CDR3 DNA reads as TGTGCCATCACCACAAGCGGGAACACCGGGGAGCTGTTTTTT.

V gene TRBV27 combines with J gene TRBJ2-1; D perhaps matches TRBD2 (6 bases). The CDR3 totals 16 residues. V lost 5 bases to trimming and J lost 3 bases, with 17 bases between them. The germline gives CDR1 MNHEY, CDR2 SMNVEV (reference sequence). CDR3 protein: CASSKGGAGYYNEQFF. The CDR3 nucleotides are TGTGCCAGCAGTAAAGGAGGAGCGGGTTACTACAATGAGCAGTTCTTC.

The CDR3 DNA reads as TGTGCCAGCATGCTAGCCCATGAGCAGTTCTTC. Protein product: CASMLAHEQFF. This sequence joins TRBV25-1 and TRBJ2-1; the D gene is possibly TRBD2 (5 bases). The V end lost 7 bases, the J end lost 8 bases, and 9 bases lay between the germline ends. Per the germline V gene, CDR1 is MGHDK and CDR2 is SYGVNS. The CDR3 runs 11 residues.

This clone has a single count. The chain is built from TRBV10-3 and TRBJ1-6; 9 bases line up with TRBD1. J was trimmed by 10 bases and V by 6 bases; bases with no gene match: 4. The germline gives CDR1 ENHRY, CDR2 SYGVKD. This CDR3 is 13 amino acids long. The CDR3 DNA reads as TGTGCCATCAGCCGGGACAGGGACTCACCCCTCCACTTT. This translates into CAISRDRDSPLHF.

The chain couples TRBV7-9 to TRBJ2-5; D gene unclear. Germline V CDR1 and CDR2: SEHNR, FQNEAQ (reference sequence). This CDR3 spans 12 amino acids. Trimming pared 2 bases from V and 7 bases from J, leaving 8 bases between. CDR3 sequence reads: CASSLSGGTQYF. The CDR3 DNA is TGTGCCAGCAGCTTATCAGGTGGGACCCAGTACTTC.

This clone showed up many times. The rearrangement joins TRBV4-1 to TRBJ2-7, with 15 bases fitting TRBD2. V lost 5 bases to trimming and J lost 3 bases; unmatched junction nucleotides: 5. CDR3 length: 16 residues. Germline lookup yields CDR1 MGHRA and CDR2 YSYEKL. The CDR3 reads CASSAGLAGGNYEQYF. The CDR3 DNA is TGCGCCAGCAGCGCGGGACTAGCGGGAGGAAACTACGAGCAGTACTTC.

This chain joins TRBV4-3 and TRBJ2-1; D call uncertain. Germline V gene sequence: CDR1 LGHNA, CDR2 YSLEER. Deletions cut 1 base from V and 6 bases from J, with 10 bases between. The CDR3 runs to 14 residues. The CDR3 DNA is TGCGCCAGCAGCCAAGGAGGTAGACTCAATGAGCAGTTCTTC. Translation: CASSQGGRLNEQFF.

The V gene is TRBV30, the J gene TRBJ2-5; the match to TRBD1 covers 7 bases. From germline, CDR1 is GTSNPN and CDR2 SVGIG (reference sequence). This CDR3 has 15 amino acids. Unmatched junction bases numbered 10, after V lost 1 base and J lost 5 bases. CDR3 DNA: TGTGCCTGGAGTGCCCTGACAGGGATTTGGGAGACCCAGTACTTC. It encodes CAWSALTGIWETQYF.

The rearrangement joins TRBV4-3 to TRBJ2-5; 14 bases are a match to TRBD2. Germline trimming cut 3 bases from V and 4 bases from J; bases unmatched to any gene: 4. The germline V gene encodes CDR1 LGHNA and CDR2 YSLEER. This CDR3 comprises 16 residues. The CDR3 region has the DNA TGCGCCAGCAGCCACCGCGGGACTAGCGGGAGAGAGACCCAGTACTTC. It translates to CASSHRGTSGRETQYF.

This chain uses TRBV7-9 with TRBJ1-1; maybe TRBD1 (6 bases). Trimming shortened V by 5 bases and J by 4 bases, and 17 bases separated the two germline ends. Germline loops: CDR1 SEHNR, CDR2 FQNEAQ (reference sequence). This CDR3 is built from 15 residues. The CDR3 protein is CASSPQGAVGTEAFF. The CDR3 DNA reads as TGTGCCAGCAGCCCACAGGGAGCGGTAGGCACTGAAGCTTTCTTT.

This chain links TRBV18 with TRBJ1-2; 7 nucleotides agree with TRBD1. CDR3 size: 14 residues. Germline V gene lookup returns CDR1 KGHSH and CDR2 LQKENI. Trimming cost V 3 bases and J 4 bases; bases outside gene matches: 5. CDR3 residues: CASSPTGFRYGYTF. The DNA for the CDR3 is TGTGCCAGCTCACCGACAGGGTTTCGCTATGGCTACACCTTC.

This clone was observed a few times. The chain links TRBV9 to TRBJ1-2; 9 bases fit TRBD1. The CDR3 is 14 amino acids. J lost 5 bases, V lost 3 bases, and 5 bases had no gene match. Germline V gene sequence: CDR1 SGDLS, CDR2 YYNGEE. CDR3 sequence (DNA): TGTGCCAGCAGCGCCCCCGGGACAGGGTATGGCTACACCTTC. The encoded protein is CASSAPGTGYGYTF.

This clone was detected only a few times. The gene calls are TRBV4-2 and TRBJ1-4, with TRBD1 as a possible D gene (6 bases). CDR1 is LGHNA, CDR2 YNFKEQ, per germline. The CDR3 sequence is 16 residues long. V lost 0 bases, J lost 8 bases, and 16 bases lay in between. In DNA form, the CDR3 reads TGTGCCAGCAGCCAAGATCCGGGGGGCGCGGGAGAAAAACTGTTTTTT. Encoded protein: CASSQDPGGAGEKLFF.

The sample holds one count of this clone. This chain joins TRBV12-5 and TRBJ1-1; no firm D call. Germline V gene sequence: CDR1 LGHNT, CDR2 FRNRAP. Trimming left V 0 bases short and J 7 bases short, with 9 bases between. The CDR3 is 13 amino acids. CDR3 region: CASGLVLEHEAFF. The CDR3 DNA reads TGTGCTAGTGGTTTGGTACTGGAGCATGAAGCTTTCTTT. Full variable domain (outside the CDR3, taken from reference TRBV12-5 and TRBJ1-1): DARVTQTPRHKVTEMGQEVTMRCQPILGHNTVFWYRQTMMQGLELLAYFRNRAPLDDSGMPKDRFSAEMPDATLATLKIQPSEPRDSAVYFCASGLVLEHEAFFGQGTRLTVV.

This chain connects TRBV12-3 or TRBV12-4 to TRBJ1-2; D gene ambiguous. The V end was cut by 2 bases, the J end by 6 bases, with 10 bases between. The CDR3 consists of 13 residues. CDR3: CASSLRVEDGYTF. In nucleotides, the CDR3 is TGTGCCAGCAGTTTACGGGTCGAGGATGGCTACACCTTC.

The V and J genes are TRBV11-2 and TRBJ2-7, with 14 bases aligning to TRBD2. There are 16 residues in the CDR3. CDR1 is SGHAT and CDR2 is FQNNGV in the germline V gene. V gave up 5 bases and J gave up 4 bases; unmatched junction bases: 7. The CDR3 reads CASSLKGLAGAYEQYF. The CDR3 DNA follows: TGTGCCAGCAGCCTAAAGGGACTAGCGGGAGCTTACGAGCAGTACTTC.

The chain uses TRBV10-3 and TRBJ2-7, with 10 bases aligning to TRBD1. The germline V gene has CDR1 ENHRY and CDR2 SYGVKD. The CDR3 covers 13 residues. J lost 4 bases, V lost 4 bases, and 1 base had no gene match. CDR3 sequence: CAISGTGGYEQYV. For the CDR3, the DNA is TGTGCCATCAGTGGGACAGGGGGTTACGAGCAGTACGTC.

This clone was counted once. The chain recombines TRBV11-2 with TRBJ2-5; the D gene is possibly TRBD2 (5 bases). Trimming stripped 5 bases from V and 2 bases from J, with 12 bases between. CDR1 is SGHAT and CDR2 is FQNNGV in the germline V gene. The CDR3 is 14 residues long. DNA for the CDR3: TGTGCCAGCAGCCCCAGACGGGGTCAAGAGACCCAGTACTTC. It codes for CASSPRRGQETQYF.

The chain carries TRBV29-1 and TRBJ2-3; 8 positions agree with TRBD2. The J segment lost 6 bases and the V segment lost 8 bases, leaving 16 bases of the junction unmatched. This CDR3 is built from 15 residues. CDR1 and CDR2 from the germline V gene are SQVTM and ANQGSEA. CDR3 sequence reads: CSLTGLAGPADTQYF. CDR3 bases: TGCAGCCTGACGGGGCTAGCGGGTCCCGCGGATACGCAGTATTTT.

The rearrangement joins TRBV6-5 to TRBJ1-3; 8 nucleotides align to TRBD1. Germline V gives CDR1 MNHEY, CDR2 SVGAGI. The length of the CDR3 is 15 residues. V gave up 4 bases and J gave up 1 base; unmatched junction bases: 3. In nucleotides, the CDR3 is TGTGCCAGCAGTTCCCAGGGGGCGTCTGGAAACACCATATATTTT. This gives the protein CASSSQGASGNTIYF.

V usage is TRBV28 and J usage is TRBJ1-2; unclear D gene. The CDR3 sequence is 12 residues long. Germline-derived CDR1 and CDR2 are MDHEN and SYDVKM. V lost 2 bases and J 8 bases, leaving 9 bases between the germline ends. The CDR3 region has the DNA TGTGCCAGCAGTTTACCGGGTCTGGGCTACACCTTC. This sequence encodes CASSLPGLGYTF.

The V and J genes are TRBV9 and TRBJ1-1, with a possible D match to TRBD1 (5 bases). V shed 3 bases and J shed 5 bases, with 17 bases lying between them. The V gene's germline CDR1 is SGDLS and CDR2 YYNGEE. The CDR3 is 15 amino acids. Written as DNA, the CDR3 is TGTGCCAGCAGCGCTGACCAGGGAATTGGGACTGAAGCTTTCTTT. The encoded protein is CASSADQGIGTEAFF. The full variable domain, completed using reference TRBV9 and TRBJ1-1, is DSGVTQTPKHLITATGQRVTLRCSPRSGDLSVYWYQQSLDQGLQFLIQYYNGEERAKGNILERFSAQQFPDLHSELNLSSLELGDSALYFCASSADQGIGTEAFFGQGTRLTVV.

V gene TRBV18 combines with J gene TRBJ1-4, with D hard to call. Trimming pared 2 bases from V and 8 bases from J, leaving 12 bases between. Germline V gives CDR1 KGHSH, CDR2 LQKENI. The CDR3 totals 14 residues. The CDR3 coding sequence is TGTGCCAGCTCACCAACCTACGGCGGGGAAAAACTGTTTTTT. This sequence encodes CASSPTYGGEKLFF.

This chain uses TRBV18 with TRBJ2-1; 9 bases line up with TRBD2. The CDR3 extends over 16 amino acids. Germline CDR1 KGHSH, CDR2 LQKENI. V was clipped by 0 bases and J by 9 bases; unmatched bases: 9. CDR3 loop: CASSPPAGGRLGEQFF. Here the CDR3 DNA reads TGTGCCAGCTCACCACCGGCGGGAGGGCGGTTAGGTGAGCAGTTCTTC.

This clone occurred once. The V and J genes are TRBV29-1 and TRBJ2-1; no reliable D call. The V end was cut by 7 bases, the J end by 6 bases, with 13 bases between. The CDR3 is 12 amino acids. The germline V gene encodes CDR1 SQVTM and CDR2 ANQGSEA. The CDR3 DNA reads TGCAGCGGTGAGAACCCAGGCAATGAGCAGTTCTTC. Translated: CSGENPGNEQFF.

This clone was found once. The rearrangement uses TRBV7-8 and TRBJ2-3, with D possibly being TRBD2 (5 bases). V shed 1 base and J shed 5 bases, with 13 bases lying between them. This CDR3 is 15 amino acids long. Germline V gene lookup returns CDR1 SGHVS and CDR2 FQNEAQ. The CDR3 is CASSLVGLAGDTQYF. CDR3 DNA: TGTGCCAGCAGCTTAGTAGGGCTAGCTGGAGATACGCAGTATTTT.

The CDR3 loop is CALLKAGGQETQYF. CDR3 coding DNA: TGTGCCTTGCTCAAAGCGGGAGGACAAGAGACCCAGTACTTC. This rearrangement joins TRBV30 to TRBJ2-5; 9 bases are a match to TRBD2. The CDR3 runs to 14 residues. V gave up 7 bases and J gave up 2 bases; unmatched junction bases: 8. Germline CDR1 GTSNPN, CDR2 SVGIG (reference sequence). The full variable domain, with the rest looked up from reference TRBV30 and TRBJ2-5, is SQTIHQWPATLVQPVGSPLSLECTVEGTSNPNLYWYRQAAGRGLQLLFYSVGIGQISSEVPQNLSASRPQDRQFILSSKKLLLSDSGFYLCALLKAGGQETQYFGPGTRLLVL.